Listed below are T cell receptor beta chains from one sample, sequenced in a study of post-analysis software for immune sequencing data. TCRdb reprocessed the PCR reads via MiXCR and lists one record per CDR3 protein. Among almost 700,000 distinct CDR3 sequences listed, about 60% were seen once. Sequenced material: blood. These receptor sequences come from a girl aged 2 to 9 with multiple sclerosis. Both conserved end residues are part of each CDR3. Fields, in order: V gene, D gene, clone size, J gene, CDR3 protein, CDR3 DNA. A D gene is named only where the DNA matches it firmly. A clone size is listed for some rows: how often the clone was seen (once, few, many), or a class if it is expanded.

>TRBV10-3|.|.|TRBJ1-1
CAISEGGPKIPEAFF
TGTGCCATCAGTGAGGGGGGACCTAAAATCCCTGAAGCTTTCTTT
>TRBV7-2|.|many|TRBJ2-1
CASSFDSYNEQFF
TGTGCCAGCAGCTTCGACAGCTACAATGAGCAGTTCTTC
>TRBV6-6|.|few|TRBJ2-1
CASSYPSTGILVYNEQFF
TGTGCCAGCAGTTACCCCTCGACAGGCATTCTCGTCTACAATGAGCAGTTCTTC
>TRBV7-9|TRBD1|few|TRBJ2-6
CASSWGQGSAGANVLTF
TGTGCCAGCAGCTGGGGACAGGGAAGCGCCGGGGCCAACGTCCTGACTTTC
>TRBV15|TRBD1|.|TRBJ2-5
CATSRVDRGATDLYETQYF
TGTGCCACCAGCAGGGTTGACAGGGGCGCAACCGACTTATACGAGACCCAGTACTTC
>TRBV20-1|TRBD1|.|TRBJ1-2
CSATLYLDRGVGYGYTF
TGCAGTGCCACCCTATACCTTGACAGGGGAGTCGGCTATGGCTACACCTTC
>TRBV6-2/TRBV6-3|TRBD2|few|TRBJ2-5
CASSYRSGKETQYF
TGTGCCAGCAGTTATAGGAGCGGGAAAGAGACCCAGTACTTC
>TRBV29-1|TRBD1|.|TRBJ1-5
CSVSGTGGNQPQHF
TGCAGCGTCTCCGGGACAGGGGGAAATCAGCCCCAGCATTTT
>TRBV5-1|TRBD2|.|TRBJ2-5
CASSFRGGPQETQYF
TGCGCCAGCAGCTTCCGGGGGGGGCCTCAAGAGACCCAGTACTTC
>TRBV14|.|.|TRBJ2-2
CASSQEVAPNTGELFF
TGTGCCAGCAGCCAAGAAGTGGCCCCGAACACCGGGGAGCTGTTTTTT